The 18 T cell receptor beta chains reported below all come from one sample, sequenced in a study of T cell responses to AZD1222 COVID-19 vaccine. Sequenced by immunoSEQ multiplex PCR; TCRdb stores in-frame clones only, minus some. Of about 150,000 clones listed, 88% were seen once; the top ten hold less than 3.5%. The sequencing used peripheral blood, collected on day 0 of AZD1222 vaccination. The source of these receptors is an adult in good health.

The V call is TRBV5-1, the J call TRBJ2-3; the match to TRBD2 covers 11 bases. There are 17 residues in the CDR3. J gave up 3 bases and V 0 bases, and 6 bases lay outside the gene matches. Per the germline V gene, CDR1 is SGHRS and CDR2 is YFSETQ. The CDR3 region is CASSLGSASGGTDTQYF. The CDR3 DNA reads TGCGCCAGCAGCTTGGGGTCTGCTAGCGGGGGGACAGATACGCAGTATTTT.

The chain couples TRBV3-1 (or the pseudogene TRBV3-2) to TRBJ2-4, with 8 positions matching TRBD2. With 4 bases clipped from V and 0 bases from J, the junction kept 8 bases outside the gene matches. Germline assignment: CDR1 LGHDT and CDR2 YNNKEL (reference sequence). The CDR3 is 17 residues long. The CDR3 loop reads CASSPQAGVLAKNIQYF. CDR3 DNA: TGTGCCAGCAGCCCGCAAGCGGGGGTCCTAGCCAAAAACATTCAGTACTTC.

This clone appeared once. This chain links TRBV2 with TRBJ2-2, with 7 bases lining up with TRBD2. The CDR3 runs 15 residues. V lost 3 bases, J lost 7 bases, and 8 bases stayed unmatched. Per the germline V gene, CDR1 is SNHLY and CDR2 is FYNNEI. For the CDR3, the DNA is TGTGCCAGCAGTGACGAGCGGGGAGGAATCGGGGAGCTGTTTTTT. This sequence encodes CASSDERGGIGELFF.

The J gene is TRBJ2-1, the V gene TRBV2, with D perhaps being TRBD1 or TRBD2 (5 bases each). CDR1 is SNHLY, CDR2 FYNNEI, per germline. Deletions cut 7 bases from V and 8 bases from J, with 12 bases between. The CDR3 is 12 residues long. Here the CDR3 reads CASKGTSDEQFF. Written as DNA, the CDR3 is TGTGCCAGCAAGGGGACGTCCGATGAGCAGTTCTTC.

J is TRBJ1-5 and V is TRBV3-1 (or the pseudogene TRBV3-2); D gene ambiguous. Per germline, CDR1 LGHDT and CDR2 YNNKEL (reference sequence). The CDR3 loop spans 14 amino acids. Trimming removed 0 bases at V and 6 bases at J, with 9 bases between. CDR3 region: CASSQDVASQPQHF. CDR3 DNA sequence: TGTGCCAGCAGCCAAGATGTTGCGAGTCAGCCCCAGCATTTT.

The V call is TRBV19, the J call TRBJ1-5; 8 nucleotides match TRBD1. Germline V gene sequence: CDR1 LNHDA, CDR2 SQIVND (reference sequence). This CDR3 is 14 amino acids long. With 7 bases clipped from V and 6 bases from J, the junction kept 8 bases outside the gene matches. CDR3 protein: CASNDRGVGQPQHF. The DNA of the CDR3 is TGTGCCAGTAATGACAGGGGTGTCGGTCAGCCCCAGCATTTT.

This clone appeared a few times. The CDR3 protein is CASSQDNRGEQYF. As DNA, the CDR3 is TGCGCCAGCAGCCAAGACAACAGGGGCGAGCAGTACTTC. This sequence joins TRBV4-3 and TRBJ2-7; 7 positions agree with TRBD1. The V gene's germline CDR1 is LGHNA and CDR2 YSLEER. The junction had 2 bases not matched to a gene; V was cut back by 0 bases and J by 6 bases. The CDR3 is 13 residues long.

This clone was picked up one time. The chain is built from TRBV7-2 and TRBJ1-4, with unresolved D. Germline-derived CDR1 and CDR2 are SGHTA and FQGNSA. CDR3 length equals 16 residues. V lost 5 bases, J lost 2 bases, and 15 bases lay in between. CDR3 loop: CASSLAPPGTNEKLFF. CDR3 nucleotides: TGTGCCAGCAGCCTCGCCCCCCCCGGGACTAATGAAAAACTGTTTTTT.

This chain joins TRBV6-5 and TRBJ1-4, with D possibly matching TRBD1 (5 bases). CDR3 length: 15 amino acids. V was cut by 2 bases and J by 6 bases, with 13 bases left in between. Germline CDR1 and CDR2: MNHEY and SVGAGI. The CDR3 protein is CASSYRGRVHEKLFF. CDR3 coding DNA: TGTGCCAGCAGTTACCGCGGCAGGGTTCATGAAAAACTGTTTTTT.

This sequence joins TRBV5-5 and TRBJ1-5; D is unresolved. CDR3 size: 13 residues. Trimming left V 2 bases short and J 3 bases short, with 6 bases between. The germline gives CDR1 SGHKS, CDR2 YYEKEE (reference sequence). CDR3 loop: CASSFGLNQPQHF. The CDR3 DNA reads TGTGCCAGCAGCTTTGGCCTCAATCAGCCCCAGCATTTT.

Concerning this clone itself: It is unclear where the CDR3 begins or ends on the DNA, so no DNA is shown, and the CDR3 is as TCRdb lists it. This rearrangement joins TRBV5-1 to TRBJ2-2; the table's TRBD1 call for D was not verified on the DNA. Germline CDR1 is SGHRS and CDR2 is YFSETQ. Termini included, the CDR3 measures 15 amino acids. CDR3 residues: CASSNSGQGAGELFF.

The J gene is TRBJ2-1, the V gene TRBV5-5; D is perhaps TRBD1 (5 bases). The CDR3 extends over 15 amino acids. V was clipped by 0 bases and J by 4 bases, with 11 bases between them. Germline V gene sequence: CDR1 SGHKS, CDR2 YYEKEE (reference sequence). CDR3 protein: CASSLEQGPYNEQFF. CDR3 nucleotides: TGTGCCAGCAGCTTGGAGCAGGGCCCTTACAATGAGCAGTTCTTC.

The chain carries TRBV19 and TRBJ1-6; TRBD1 matches at 9 bases. CDR1 and CDR2 (germline): LNHDA, SQIVND (reference sequence). The V and J ends lost 5 bases and 8 bases, in that order; junction bases with no gene match: 4. The CDR3 is made up of 14 amino acids. The CDR3 DNA follows: TGTGCCAGTAGTTTTCGGACAGGGGATTCACCCCTCCACTTT. It specifies CASSFRTGDSPLHF.

V gene TRBV5-1 combines with J gene TRBJ2-4; TRBD1 aligns across 7 bases. The V gene's germline CDR1 is SGHRS and CDR2 YFSETQ. V was pared by 4 bases and J by 6 bases, with 10 bases of the junction left unmatched. The CDR3 is made up of 15 amino acids. The CDR3 spells CASSQERGPRNIQYF. CDR3 in DNA: TGCGCCAGCAGCCAAGAAAGGGGGCCAAGAAACATTCAGTACTTC.

V gene TRBV11-2 combines with J gene TRBJ1-4; no clear D. CDR3 length equals 14 residues. CDR1 and CDR2 (germline): SGHAT, FQNNGV. Trimming pared 4 bases from V and 0 bases from J, leaving 6 bases between. The CDR3 is CASSWSATNEKLFF. CDR3 nucleotide sequence: TGTGCCAGCAGCTGGAGTGCAACTAATGAAAAACTGTTTTTT.

The chain recombines TRBV6-2 or TRBV6-3 with TRBJ1-1, with D uncertain. Germline CDR1 MNHEY, CDR2 SVGEGT. This CDR3 has 13 residues. The V and J ends lost 3 bases and 6 bases respectively, with 11 bases between them. The CDR3 reads CASSYTEGAEAFF. CDR3 DNA: TGTGCCAGCAGTTATACAGAGGGAGCTGAAGCTTTCTTT.

V gene TRBV6-2 or TRBV6-3 combines with J gene TRBJ1-2; 7 bases align to TRBD1. Germline lookup yields CDR1 MNHEY and CDR2 SVGEGT. Trimming at V came to 6 bases and at J to 5 bases, leaving 3 bases not matched to a gene. The CDR3 totals 12 residues. As DNA, the CDR3 is TGTGCCAGCAGCTCACAGGGGTATGGCTACACCTTC. Its translation is CASSSQGYGYTF.

The V and J genes are TRBV10-3 and TRBJ2-7, with D possibly being TRBD1 or TRBD2 (5 bases each). This CDR3 spans 13 amino acids. Germline V gene data show CDR1 as ENHRY and CDR2 as SYGVKD. V dropped 5 bases and J dropped 5 bases, with 13 bases sitting between them. The CDR3 region is CAISSVRDDEQYF. The CDR3 DNA is TGTGCCATCAGTAGCGTCAGGGACGACGAGCAGTACTTC.